This T cell receptor beta chain is drawn from a study of blood T cell repertoires in COVID-19. Study-wide background: The origin of the acute and convalescent COVID-19 samples was the United States, Italy and Spain.

Per the authors' pipeline: Amplification with reference gene primers provided the estimates of nucleated cell counts. Using immunoSEQ multiplex PCR, the repertoire was profiled, and TCRdb retains in-frame clones only, with some absent. V, J and clone size reflect that table, while D and trimming were determined from the DNA. The data hold under 200,000 clones, with around 83% observed a single time. The sample comprised peripheral blood. The clonotype was recovered from a human donor in a cohort sampled during active COVID-19.

CDR3 amino acids: CASSLAGNYEQYF. CDR3 DNA: TGTGCCAGCAGTTTGGCAGGGAACTACGAGCAGTACTTC. The chain recombines TRBV12-3 or TRBV12-4 with TRBJ2-7, with D perhaps matching TRBD1 (5 bases). The V end lost 3 bases, the J end lost 3 bases, and 9 bases lay between the germline ends. The CDR3 spans 13 residues.